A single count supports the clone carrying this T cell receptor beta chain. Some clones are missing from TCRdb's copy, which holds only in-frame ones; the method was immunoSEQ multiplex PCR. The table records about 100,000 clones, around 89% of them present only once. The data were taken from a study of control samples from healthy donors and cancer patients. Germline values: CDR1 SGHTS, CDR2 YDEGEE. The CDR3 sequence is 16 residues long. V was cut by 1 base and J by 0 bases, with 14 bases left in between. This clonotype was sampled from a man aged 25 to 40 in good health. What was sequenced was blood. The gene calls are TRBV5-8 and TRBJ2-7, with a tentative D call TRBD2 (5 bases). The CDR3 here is CASSLIAGVSSYEQYF. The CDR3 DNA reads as TGTGCCAGCAGCTTGATCGCCGGGGTTAGCTCCTACGAGCAGTACTTC.